Sequencing of this TCR beta chain was carried out in a study of T cell responses to AZD1222 COVID-19 vaccine. As concerns this clone: No antigen is known for it.

Study-wide results and caveats: Seropositive status at baseline applied to only six AZD1222 recipients. In the spike-specific TCR repertoire, nearly half reportedly target unmutated variant regions.

Generated by immunoSEQ multiplex PCR, the TCRdb table keeps only in-frame clones and is missing some. This sample has more than 100,000 clones, with approximately 91% found just once. Deletions cut 7 bases from V and 9 bases from J, with 16 bases between. Germline V gene sequence: CDR1 SNHLY, CDR2 FYNNEI. The length of the CDR3 is 13 residues. The specimen comprised peripheral blood, sampled 28 days after the second AZD1222 dose. The clonotype was recovered from an adult who received the AZD1222 COVID-19 vaccine. The chain links TRBV2 to TRBJ1-5; D gene ambiguous. The CDR3 spells CASTGVPQGPQHF. The CDR3 bases are TGTGCCAGCACCGGAGTGCCCCAAGGGCCCCAGCATTTT.